This T cell receptor (beta chain) was found in a study of T cell repertoires in cytomegalovirus infection. Study-wide results and limits: Ex vivo, HLA-C-restricted CMV-specific TCR beta clonotypes prevailed over the rest of the response.

Using its own MiXCR run on the reads, TCRdb lists one record per CDR3 protein. The sample has under 200,000 distinct CDR3 sequences; 8.5% to 10% are singletons. Remarks on this clonotype: Antigen specificity is unknown. Just one base apart from a much larger clone, this may be a read error.

Germline V CDR1 and CDR2: SGHTA, FQGNSA. This CDR3 region has 12 residues. The origin of this receptor is a human donor in good health (CMV status not recorded). Some clones in this sample may be carry-over from other donors' samples. Sequencing used PBMCs. J is TRBJ1-2 and V is TRBV7-2; D not certain. In DNA, the CDR3 is TGTGCCAGCAGCGCCAATAACTATTGCTACACCTTC. Protein sequence: CASSANNYCYTF.